These T cell receptor beta chains were read from a single sample in a study of blood T cells in healthy people across ages. TCRdb re-called the 5' RACE reads with MiXCR, one entry per CDR3 protein. The data contain a few hundred thousand distinct CDR3 sequences, about 52% of them singletons. Sequencing was done on a sample of blood. The receptors originated from a man aged 60 to 75 in good health. Both conserved end residues are part of each CDR3. D genes are given only for firm matches.

J,V,D,CDR3
TRBJ2-3,TRBV5-1,NA,CASSVGLHTDTQYF
TRBJ2-3,TRBV20-1,TRBD2,CSASSAGGRTDTQYF
TRBJ2-3,TRBV10-3,NA,CAIRKEISTDTQYF
TRBJ1-2,TRBV6-5,NA,CASSYSMYPTPGRYGYTF
TRBJ2-7,TRBV25-1,NA,CASSAPGRRAHEQYF
TRBJ1-2,TRBV20-1,TRBD1,CSGSAGGLSYTF
TRBJ1-2,TRBV29-1,TRBD1,CSVEGRQGYGYTF
TRBJ2-1,TRBV15,NA,CTTSRDALIYNEQFF
TRBJ2-2,TRBV6-1,NA,CASSAEGGGELFF
TRBJ2-3,TRBV12-5,TRBD2,CASGFGGSVPDTQYF
TRBJ2-5,TRBV12-3/TRBV12-4,NA,CASSLLASEETQYF
TRBJ1-1,TRBV7-2,NA,CASSSPQRWAFF
TRBJ2-7,TRBV5-1,NA,CASSSGDGNYEQYF
TRBJ1-2,TRBV12-3/TRBV12-4,NA,CASSFGRWLDGYTF
TRBJ2-3,TRBV7-2,TRBD2,CASSLLTRGGRTDTQYF
TRBJ2-7,TRBV20-1,NA,CSAPDTYEQYF
TRBJ2-5,TRBV3-1,NA,CASSQGTKETQYF
TRBJ2-5,TRBV11-1,NA,CASSLPSGGGVQETQYF
TRBJ2-5,TRBV9,TRBD1,CASSGHPRGETQYF
TRBJ1-1,TRBV5-1,TRBD1,CATQGGTDTEAFF
TRBJ2-5,TRBV20-1,NA,CSAPGRASGETQYF
TRBJ2-5,TRBV20-1,TRBD1,CSAHHGQGLRDEQYF
TRBJ2-3,TRBV7-9,NA,CASSAPMGDTQYF
TRBJ2-3,TRBV7-2,NA,CASSASFVSDTQYF
TRBJ2-5,TRBV15,NA,CATGASDTTRVETQYF
TRBJ1-5,TRBV28,TRBD1,CASWTGNQPQHF
NA,TRBV6-6,NA,CASSPRNEQYF
TRBJ2-7,TRBV7-6,TRBD1,CASSSPPDRLNYEQYF
TRBJ2-7,TRBV7-2,TRBD2,CASRPAGGYEQYF
TRBJ1-4,TRBV5-1,NA,CASSFSGATNEKLFF
TRBJ2-7,TRBV20-1,TRBD2,CSAGRYGASGNEQYF
TRBJ2-7,TRBV4-1,TRBD2,CASSQEDGAGVAYEQYF
TRBJ2-7,TRBV6-2/TRBV6-3,NA,CASRGVLNEQYF